This TCR beta chain was sequenced for a study of T-cell memory formation after mild COVID-19. Study at large: Most TCR clusters belonged to a single donor.

This CDR3 comprises 17 residues. Germline CDR1 reads SGDLS; CDR2 reads YYNGEE. Trimming cost V 1 base and J 0 bases, with 14 bases left between them. This clonotype was counted a few times. TCRdb recomputed calls from the 5' RACE reads with MiXCR, one row per CDR3 protein. The sample consists of under 300,000 distinct CDR3 sequences, 8% to 9% of them appearing once. This sequence was found in a man younger than 30 who had mild COVID-19 (a few samples of this study predate the infection). Cell type and time point are not known. The sample taken for sequencing was PBMCs or a T cell subset sorted from them (not recorded which). The chain is built from TRBV9 and TRBJ1-3; D is unresolved. CDR3 residues: CASSVYASLHSGNTIYF. CDR3 DNA: TGTGCCAGCAGCGTATATGCCAGCCTCCACTCTGGAAACACCATATATTTT.